This T cell receptor (beta chain) stems from a study of T-cell reconstitution after alpha-beta-depleted transplantation in children. This clonotype has ten or more counts. Its matching antigen is unknown. V dropped 5 bases and J dropped 4 bases, with 15 bases sitting between them. Germline CDR1 and CDR2: DFQATT and SNEGSKA (reference sequence). This CDR3 contains 13 residues. Study observations and caveats: At around two months after transplant, the alpha-beta T cells were reportedly derived from several hundred expanded clones that came from non-depleted graft cells. Newly produced T cells mostly provided counts and TCRbeta diversity after one year, as hyperexpanded clones declined. Surviving recipient T cells and thymic progenitors accounted for the high day-60 TCRbeta diversity observed in some patients.

Unique molecular identifiers were built into the TCRbeta library. TCRdb redid the calling of the PCR reads with MiXCR, one entry per CDR3 protein. The sample lists hundreds of thousands of distinct CDR3 sequences, under 15% occurring once. The starting material was PBMCs, obtained before TCRalphabeta/CD19-depleted stem cell transplant. This chain joins TRBV20-1 and TRBJ2-7; no clear D gene. The receptor was isolated from a girl aged 2 to 9 with congenital amegakaryocytic thrombocytopenia, due to receive a stem cell transplant. DNA of the CDR3: TGCAGTGCTCCGAGTTCTTCCGCTTACGAGCAGTACTTC. This translates into CSAPSSSAYEQYF.